The entry that follows covers one TCR beta chain sequence. This sample was taken from a study of blood T cell repertoires in COVID-19. About the research overall: Samples came from the United States, Italy and Spain, spanning acute and convalescent COVID-19. T cells, B-cell-depleted T cells, or PBMCs supplied cDNA or gDNA.

Original processing methods: It was from reference gene primer amplification that nucleated cell counts were estimated. Produced via immunoSEQ multiplex PCR; TCRdb's table is partial and in-frame only. D and trimming come from the DNA, and the V and J calls and clone size come from that table. The sample gives about 100,000 clones, 70% to 90% of which show up once; 10% to 15% is in the top ten. After removal of 3 bases from V and 8 bases from J, the junction contained 6 bases not matched to a gene. This CDR3 comprises 14 residues. Germline V gives CDR1 LGHNA, CDR2 YSLEER. The chain is built from TRBV4-3 and TRBJ1-4; 7 bases map to TRBD1. This clonotype originated in a human donor in a cohort sampled during active COVID-19. The sample was peripheral blood. CDR3 loop: CASSHVDRAEKLFF. CDR3 DNA: TGCGCCAGCAGCCACGTAGACAGGGCGGAAAAACTGTTTTTT.